This entry lists 26 T cell receptor beta chains sequenced from one sample in a study of cytomegalovirus exposure and HLA in healthy donors. Method: immunoSEQ multiplex PCR; TCRdb's copy keeps in-frame clones and lacks some. Seen here are 200,000 to 250,000 clones, about 93% observed once, and the top ten hold 0.8% to 1.2%. The sample comprised PBMCs. The receptors come from a woman in her late teens or twenties in good health and CMV-seronegative.

This chain uses TRBV29-1 with TRBJ2-3; 9 bases line up with TRBD2. Per the germline V gene, CDR1 is SQVTM and CDR2 is ANQGSEA. Trimming took 8 bases from V and 3 from J; bases not matched to a gene: 6. The CDR3 is 13 residues long. DNA of the CDR3: TGCAGCCATAAAGCGGGAGGTACAGATACGCAGTATTTT. Translation: CSHKAGGTDTQYF.

The chain couples TRBV28 to TRBJ2-3; TRBD2 aligns across 13 bases. The J segment lost 6 bases and the V segment lost 2 bases, leaving 17 bases of the junction unmatched. Germline V gene sequence: CDR1 MDHEN, CDR2 SYDVKM. The CDR3 covers 20 residues. The CDR3 is CASSLALPTSGRAWVDTQYF. The CDR3 DNA follows: TGTGCCAGCAGTTTAGCCCTCCCAACTAGCGGGAGGGCGTGGGTTGATACGCAGTATTTT.

The J gene is TRBJ2-5, the V gene TRBV7-9; D gene uncertain. Germline CDR1 is SEHNR and CDR2 is FQNEAQ (reference sequence). This CDR3 is 14 amino acids long. Trimming shortened V by 1 base and J by 3 bases, and 9 bases separated the two germline ends. CDR3 nucleotides: TGTGCCAGCAGCTTAGGGCAGATCGAAGAGACCCAGTACTTC. Encoded protein: CASSLGQIEETQYF.

This rearrangement joins TRBV2 to TRBJ1-6, with D tentatively TRBD1 (5 bases). This CDR3 region has 14 residues. Germline CDR1 is SNHLY and CDR2 is FYNNEI. V was shortened by 1 base and J by 9 bases, with 10 bases between the two germline ends. Here the CDR3 reads CASSEGQQSSPLHF. As DNA, the CDR3 is TGTGCCAGCAGTGAAGGACAGCAGTCTTCACCCCTCCACTTT. Based on the CDR3 plus reference TRBV2 and TRBJ1-6, the full variable domain is EPEVTQTPSHQVTQMGQEVILRCVPISNHLYFYWYRQILGQKVEFLVSFYNNEISEKSEIFDDQFSVERPDGSNFTLKIRSTKLEDSAMYFCASSEGQQSSPLHFGNGTRLTVT.

The V gene is TRBV25-1, the J gene TRBJ1-1, with D possibly TRBD1 on 5 matching bases. V was pared by 1 base and J by 4 bases, with 10 bases between. Germline V gene data show CDR1 as MGHDK and CDR2 as SYGVNS. The CDR3 extends over 14 amino acids. Here the CDR3 DNA reads TGTGCCAGCAGTGAATTTATAGGGGCCACTGAAGCTTTCTTT. Translating it yields CASSEFIGATEAFF.

This CDR3 reads CASSLSADIYGYTF. The CDR3 region has the DNA TGTGCCAGCAGCCTTTCGGCCGACATCTATGGCTACACCTTC. The V gene is TRBV6-1, the J gene TRBJ1-2; D not resolved. The CDR3 is 14 amino acids. V gave up 6 bases and J gave up 4 bases, with 15 bases separating them. Germline values: CDR1 MNHNS, CDR2 SASEGT.

V and J are TRBV6-1 and TRBJ1-1; D gene unclear. Germline lookup yields CDR1 MNHNS and CDR2 SASEGT. V was trimmed by 6 bases and J by 0 bases, leaving 11 bases between them. The CDR3 runs to 14 residues. The CDR3 reads CASRGSVMNTEAFF. The CDR3 coding sequence is TGTGCCAGCAGGGGGAGTGTTATGAACACTGAAGCTTTCTTT.

The V call is TRBV18, the J call TRBJ2-1, with D perhaps TRBD2 (5 bases). The V gene's germline CDR1 is KGHSH and CDR2 LQKENI. V lost 6 bases, J lost 1 base, and 16 bases lay in between. CDR3 length: 16 amino acids. Written as DNA, the CDR3 is TGTGCCAGCTCCCCCAATAGCGACCCTTCCTACAATGAGCAGTTCTTC. It is translated as CASSPNSDPSYNEQFF.

Only a few counts were recorded for this clone. This rearrangement joins TRBV10-3 to TRBJ1-5; D perhaps matches TRBD1 (6 bases). The V end lost 5 bases, the J end lost 0 bases, and 17 bases lay between the germline ends. Germline loops: CDR1 ENHRY, CDR2 SYGVKD. The CDR3 extends over 17 amino acids. This CDR3 reads CAISPETGSTSNQPQHF. In nucleotides, the CDR3 is TGTGCCATCAGTCCCGAGACAGGTTCAACTAGCAATCAGCCCCAGCATTTT.

Regarding this clone: The same CDR3 arises from other DNA sequences in this sample as well. This chain's CDR3 is CASSTVNQPQHF. The CDR3 DNA sequence: TGTGCCAGTAGTACCGTGAATCAGCCCCAGCATTTT. The V and J genes are TRBV19 and TRBJ1-5, with no clear D. Germline CDR1 LNHDA, CDR2 SQIVND (reference sequence). V lost 4 bases and J 4 bases, leaving 5 bases between the germline ends. This CDR3 is 12 amino acids long. Complete variable domain (other parts from reference TRBV19 and TRBJ1-5): DGGITQSPKYLFRKEGQNVTLSCEQNLNHDAMYWYRQDPGQGLRLIYYSQIVNDFQKGDIAEGYSVSREKKESFPLTVTSAQKNPTAFYLCASSTVNQPQHFGDGTRLSIL.

V and J are TRBV6-6 and TRBJ1-1; a possible D gene is TRBD1 (6 bases). CDR1 and CDR2 (germline): MNHNY, SVGAGI (reference sequence). The V end was cut by 5 bases, the J end by 0 bases, with 7 bases between. This CDR3 has 13 residues. The CDR3 region is CASSRDMNTEAFF. DNA for the CDR3: TGTGCCAGCAGTCGGGACATGAACACTGAAGCTTTCTTT.

This chain links TRBV19 with TRBJ2-2; weak D call: TRBD2 (5 bases). The germline V and J ends were trimmed by 2 bases and 0 bases, with 7 bases remaining between them. This CDR3 has 15 amino acids. Germline V lookup: CDR1 LNHDA, CDR2 SQIVND (reference sequence). CDR3 in amino acids: CASSISSANTGELFF. The DNA of the CDR3 is TGTGCCAGTAGTATAAGTAGCGCGAACACCGGGGAGCTGTTTTTT.

The chain has TRBV19 and TRBJ1-1, with D perhaps matching TRBD1 (6 bases). The germline V gene has CDR1 LNHDA and CDR2 SQIVND (reference sequence). Trimming left V 5 bases short and J 0 bases short, with 16 bases between. There are 16 residues in the CDR3. Here the CDR3 reads CASSPLGAVLNTEAFF. The CDR3 DNA reads TGTGCCAGTAGTCCGCTGGGGGCGGTTTTGAACACTGAAGCTTTCTTT.

V usage is TRBV27 and J usage is TRBJ2-3; 9 bases are shared with TRBD2. J gave up 4 bases and V 5 bases, and 7 bases lay outside the gene matches. Germline CDR1 is MNHEY and CDR2 is SMNVEV (reference sequence). The CDR3 is made up of 15 amino acids. The CDR3 nucleotides are TGTGCCAGCAGTCGGATAGCGGGAGCTCCAGATACGCAGTATTTT. It codes for CASSRIAGAPDTQYF.

This chain links TRBV7-9 with TRBJ2-1; D gene ambiguous. The CDR3 is 13 residues long. Germline assignment: CDR1 SEHNR and CDR2 FQNEAQ (reference sequence). V shed 2 bases and J shed 10 bases, with 12 bases lying between them. In DNA form, the CDR3 reads TGTGCCAGCAGCTTAAGATCCCTATTCGAGCAGTTCTTC. Translation: CASSLRSLFEQFF.

V is TRBV30 and J is TRBJ1-2; no firm D call. CDR1 and CDR2 from the germline V gene are GTSNPN and SVGIG (reference sequence). V dropped 1 base and J dropped 2 bases, with 8 bases sitting between them. The CDR3 is 13 amino acids. CDR3 sequence: CAWSAGINYGYTF. In DNA form, the CDR3 reads TGTGCCTGGAGTGCGGGTATCAACTATGGCTACACCTTC.

V is TRBV7-9 and J is TRBJ1-4, with D possibly matching TRBD1 (6 bases). The CDR3 totals 15 residues. V was shortened by 5 bases and J by 3 bases, with 13 bases between the two germline ends. The germline V gene has CDR1 SEHNR and CDR2 FQNEAQ (reference sequence). The CDR3 DNA reads as TGTGCCAGCAGCCCAGGACAGTTCCCTAATGAAAAACTGTTTTTT. Its protein is CASSPGQFPNEKLFF.

The V call is TRBV19, the J call TRBJ2-2, with a weak D call TRBD1 (5 bases). Germline values: CDR1 LNHDA, CDR2 SQIVND (reference sequence). Trimming stripped 0 bases from V and 8 bases from J, with 13 bases between. This CDR3 contains 15 residues. CDR3 in DNA: TGTGCCAGTAGTATAGATGGGGCCCGGCGGGGGGAGCTGTTTTTT. Its translation: CASSIDGARRGELFF.

The chain employs TRBV9 and TRBJ1-1; D remains ambiguous. The CDR3 totals 14 residues. In germline, CDR1 is SGDLS, CDR2 YYNGEE. Trimming pared 1 base from V and 3 bases from J, leaving 10 bases between. CDR3 residues: CASSVSGSDTEAFF. As DNA, the CDR3 is TGTGCCAGCAGCGTATCGGGATCGGACACTGAAGCTTTCTTT.

V gene TRBV27 combines with J gene TRBJ2-1; 8 positions agree with TRBD1. CDR3 length: 15 amino acids. Trimming cost V 0 bases and J 7 bases; bases outside gene matches: 5. Germline values: CDR1 MNHEY, CDR2 SMNVEV (reference sequence). CDR3 loop: CASSLSQGAGNEQFF. The CDR3 DNA reads TGTGCCAGCAGTTTATCGCAGGGGGCTGGAAATGAGCAGTTCTTC.

The chain recombines TRBV2 with TRBJ2-7; possibly TRBD2 for D (5 bases). The ends were cut back, 10 bases at V and 6 bases at J, with 19 bases in the middle. Germline CDR1 SNHLY, CDR2 FYNNEI. The CDR3 has 13 residues. CDR3 amino acids: CATQTEVLGEQYF. The CDR3 DNA reads as TGTGCCACCCAGACGGAGGTTCTGGGCGAGCAGTACTTC.

With regard to this clone: Other DNA sequences from this sample encode an identical CDR3 as well. The rearrangement uses TRBV27 and TRBJ1-1, with a possible D match to TRBD1 (5 bases). The CDR3 is 13 amino acids. CDR1 is MNHEY, CDR2 SMNVEV, per germline (reference sequence). The V end lost 5 bases, the J end lost 0 bases, and 7 bases lay between the germline ends. As DNA, the CDR3 is TGTGCCAGCAGTCCCAGGGTGAACACTGAAGCTTTCTTT. Amino acids: CASSPRVNTEAFF.

The V call is TRBV4-2, the J call TRBJ2-3; 7 bases line up with TRBD2. Germline CDR1 and CDR2: LGHNA and YNFKEQ. This CDR3 has 15 amino acids. The trim removed 3 bases at V and 5 bases at J, leaving 8 bases unmatched. DNA of the CDR3: TGTGCCAGCAGCCACTGCGCGGGAGTGCAAGATACGCAGTATTTT. This codes for CASSHCAGVQDTQYF.

V usage is TRBV6-1 and J usage is TRBJ2-1, with D possibly being TRBD2 (5 bases). With 3 bases removed from V and 6 bases from J, the gap between germline ends came to 12 bases. The CDR3 covers 14 residues. The germline V gene has CDR1 MNHNS and CDR2 SASEGT. CDR3 bases: TGTGCCAGCAGTGACCCCAGCGAGGGCAATGAGCAGTTCTTC. It is translated as CASSDPSEGNEQFF.

The chain couples TRBV5-4 to TRBJ1-1; D uncertain. CDR1 is SGHNT, CDR2 YYREEE, per germline (reference sequence). V dropped 1 base and J dropped 4 bases, with 14 bases sitting between them. The CDR3 loop spans 15 amino acids. The CDR3 sequence: CASSLSGAGVTEAFF. Here the CDR3 DNA reads TGTGCCAGCAGCTTGTCGGGAGCCGGAGTCACTGAAGCTTTCTTT.

The J gene is TRBJ1-2, the V gene TRBV10-1; 7 bases line up with TRBD1. J was trimmed by 1 base and V by 0 bases; bases with no gene match: 8. CDR1 and CDR2 (germline): WNHNN, SYGVQD (reference sequence). This CDR3 is built from 17 residues. The DNA of the CDR3 is TGCGCCAGCAGTGAGTCAGGAGACAGGGTTGGTAACTATGGCTACACCTTC. This encodes CASSESGDRVGNYGYTF.